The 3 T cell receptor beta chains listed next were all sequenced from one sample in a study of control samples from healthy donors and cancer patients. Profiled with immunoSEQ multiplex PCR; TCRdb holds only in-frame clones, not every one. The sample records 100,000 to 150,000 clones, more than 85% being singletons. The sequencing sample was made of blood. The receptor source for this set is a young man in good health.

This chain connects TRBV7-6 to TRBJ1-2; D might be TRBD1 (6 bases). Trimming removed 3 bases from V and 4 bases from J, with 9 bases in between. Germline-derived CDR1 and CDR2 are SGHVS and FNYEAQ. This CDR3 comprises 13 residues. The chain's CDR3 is CASSFQGSYGYTF. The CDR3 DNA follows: TGTGCCAGCAGCTTCCAGGGGAGCTATGGCTACACCTTC. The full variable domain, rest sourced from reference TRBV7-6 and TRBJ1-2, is GAGVSQSPRYKVTKRGQDVALRCDPISGHVSLYWYRQALGQGPEFLTYFNYEAQQDKSGLPNDRFSAERPEGSISTLTIQRTEQRDSAMYRCASSFQGSYGYTFGSGTRLTVV.

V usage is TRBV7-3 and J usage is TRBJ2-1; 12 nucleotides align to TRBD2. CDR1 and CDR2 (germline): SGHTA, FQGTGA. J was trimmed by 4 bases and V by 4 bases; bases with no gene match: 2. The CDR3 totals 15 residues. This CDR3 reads CASSSGLAGYNEQFF. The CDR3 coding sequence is TGTGCCAGCAGCTCGGGACTAGCGGGTTACAATGAGCAGTTCTTC.

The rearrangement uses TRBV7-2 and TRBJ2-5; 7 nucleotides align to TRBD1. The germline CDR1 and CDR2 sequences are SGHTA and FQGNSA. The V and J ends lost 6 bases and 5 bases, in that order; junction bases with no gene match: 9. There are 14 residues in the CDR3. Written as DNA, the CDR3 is TGTGCCAGCAGTAATCAAGGGGGCGGTGAGACCCAGTACTTC. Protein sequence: CASSNQGGGETQYF.